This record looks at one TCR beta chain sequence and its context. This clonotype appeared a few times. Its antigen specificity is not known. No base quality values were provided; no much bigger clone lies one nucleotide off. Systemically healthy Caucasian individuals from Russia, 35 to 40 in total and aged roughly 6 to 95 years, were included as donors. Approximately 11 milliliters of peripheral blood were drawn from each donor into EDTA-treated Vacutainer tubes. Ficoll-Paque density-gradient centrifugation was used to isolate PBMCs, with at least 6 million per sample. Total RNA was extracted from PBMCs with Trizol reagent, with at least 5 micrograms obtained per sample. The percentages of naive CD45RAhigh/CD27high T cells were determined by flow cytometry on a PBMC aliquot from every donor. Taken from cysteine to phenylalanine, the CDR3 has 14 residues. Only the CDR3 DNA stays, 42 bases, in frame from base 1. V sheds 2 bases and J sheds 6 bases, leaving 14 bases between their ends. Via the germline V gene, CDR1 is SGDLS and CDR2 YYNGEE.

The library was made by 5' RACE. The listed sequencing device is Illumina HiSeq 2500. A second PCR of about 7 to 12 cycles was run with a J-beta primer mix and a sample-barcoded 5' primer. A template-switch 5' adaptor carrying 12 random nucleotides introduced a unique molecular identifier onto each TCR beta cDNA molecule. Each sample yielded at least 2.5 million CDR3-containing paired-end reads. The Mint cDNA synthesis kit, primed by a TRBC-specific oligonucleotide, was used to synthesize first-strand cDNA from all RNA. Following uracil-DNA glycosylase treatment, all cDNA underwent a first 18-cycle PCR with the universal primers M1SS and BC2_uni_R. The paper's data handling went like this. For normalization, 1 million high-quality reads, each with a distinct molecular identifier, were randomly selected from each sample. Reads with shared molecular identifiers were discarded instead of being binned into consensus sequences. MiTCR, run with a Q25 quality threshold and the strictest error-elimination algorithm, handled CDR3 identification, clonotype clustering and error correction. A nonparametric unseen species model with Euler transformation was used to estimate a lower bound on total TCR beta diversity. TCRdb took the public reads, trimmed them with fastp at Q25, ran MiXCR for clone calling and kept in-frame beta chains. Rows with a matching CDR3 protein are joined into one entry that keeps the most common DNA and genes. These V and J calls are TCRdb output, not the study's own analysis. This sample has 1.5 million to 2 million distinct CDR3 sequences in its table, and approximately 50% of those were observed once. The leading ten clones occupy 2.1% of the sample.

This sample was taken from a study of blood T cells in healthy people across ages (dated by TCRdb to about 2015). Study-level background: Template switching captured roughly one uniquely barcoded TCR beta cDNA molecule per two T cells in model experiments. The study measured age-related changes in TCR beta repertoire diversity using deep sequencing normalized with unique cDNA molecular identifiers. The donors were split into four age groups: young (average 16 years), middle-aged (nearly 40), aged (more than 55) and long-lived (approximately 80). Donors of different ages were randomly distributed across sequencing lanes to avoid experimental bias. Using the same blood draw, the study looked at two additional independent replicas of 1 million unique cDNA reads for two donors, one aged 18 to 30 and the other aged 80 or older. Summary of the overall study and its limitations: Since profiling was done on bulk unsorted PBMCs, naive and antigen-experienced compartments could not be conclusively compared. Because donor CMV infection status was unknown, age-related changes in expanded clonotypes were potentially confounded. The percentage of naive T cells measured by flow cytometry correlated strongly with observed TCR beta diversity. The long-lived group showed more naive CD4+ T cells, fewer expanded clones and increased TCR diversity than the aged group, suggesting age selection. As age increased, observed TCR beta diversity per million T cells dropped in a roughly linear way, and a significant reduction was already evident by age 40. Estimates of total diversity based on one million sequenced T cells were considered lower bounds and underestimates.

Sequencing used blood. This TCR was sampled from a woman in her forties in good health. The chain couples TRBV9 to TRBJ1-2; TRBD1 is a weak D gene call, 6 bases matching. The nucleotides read TGTGCCAGCAGCGTGGGAGGGGGAGGGAATGGCTACACCTTC. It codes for CASSVGGGGNGYTF.